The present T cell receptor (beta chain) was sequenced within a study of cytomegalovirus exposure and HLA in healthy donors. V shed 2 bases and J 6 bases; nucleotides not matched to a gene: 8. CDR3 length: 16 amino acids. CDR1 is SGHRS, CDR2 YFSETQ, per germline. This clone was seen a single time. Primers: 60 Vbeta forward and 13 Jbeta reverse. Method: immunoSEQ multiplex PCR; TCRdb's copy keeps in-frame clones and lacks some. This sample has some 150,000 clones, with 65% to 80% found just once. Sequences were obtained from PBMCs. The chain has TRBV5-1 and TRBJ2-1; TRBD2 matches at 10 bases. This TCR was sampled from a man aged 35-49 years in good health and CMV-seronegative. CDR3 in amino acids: CASSLRLAGVGNEQFF. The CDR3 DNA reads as TGCGCCAGCAGCTTACGGCTAGCGGGAGTCGGCAATGAGCAGTTCTTC.